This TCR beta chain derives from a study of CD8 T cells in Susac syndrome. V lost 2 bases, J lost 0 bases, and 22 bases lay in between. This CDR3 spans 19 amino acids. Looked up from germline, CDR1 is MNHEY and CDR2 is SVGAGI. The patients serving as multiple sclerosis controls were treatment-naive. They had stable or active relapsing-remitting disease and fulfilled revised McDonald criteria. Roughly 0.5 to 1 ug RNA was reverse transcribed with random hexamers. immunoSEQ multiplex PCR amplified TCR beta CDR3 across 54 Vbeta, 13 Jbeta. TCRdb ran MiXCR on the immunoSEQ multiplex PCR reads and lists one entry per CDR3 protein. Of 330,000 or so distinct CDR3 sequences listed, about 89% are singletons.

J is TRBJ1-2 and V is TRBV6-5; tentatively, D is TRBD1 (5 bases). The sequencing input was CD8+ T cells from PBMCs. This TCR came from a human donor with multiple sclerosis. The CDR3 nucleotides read TGTGCCAGCAGTTACGTTCCCGACAGACCCCCTGAGGCTAACTATGGCTACACCTTC. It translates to CASSYVPDRPPEANYGYTF.